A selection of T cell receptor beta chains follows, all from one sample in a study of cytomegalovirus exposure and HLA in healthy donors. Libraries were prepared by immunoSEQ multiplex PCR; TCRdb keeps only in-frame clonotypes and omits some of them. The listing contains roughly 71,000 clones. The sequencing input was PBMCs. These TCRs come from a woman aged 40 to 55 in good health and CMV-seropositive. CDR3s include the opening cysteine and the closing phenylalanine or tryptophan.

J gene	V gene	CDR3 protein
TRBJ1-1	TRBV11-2	CASSLIGDTEAFF
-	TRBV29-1	CSVEDTRSSYEQYF
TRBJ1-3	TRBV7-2	CASSLLARNTIYF
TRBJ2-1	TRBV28	CARIILADEQFF
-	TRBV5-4	CASRLPGNEQYF
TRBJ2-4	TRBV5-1	CASSLSYGSGGYVAKNIQYF
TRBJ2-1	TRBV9	CASSYKAAGGYNEQFF
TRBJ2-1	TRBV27	CASSSPGLAGTYNEQFF
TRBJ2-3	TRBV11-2	CASSPYPGGDTQYF
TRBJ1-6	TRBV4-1	CASTASRVGHAALGSPLHF
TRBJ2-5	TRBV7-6	CASSLASTSGYQETQYF
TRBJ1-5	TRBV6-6	CASSYSWSGNQPQHF
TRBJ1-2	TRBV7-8	CASSLGAAPNYGYTF
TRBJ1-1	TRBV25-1	CASRQGLNTEAFF
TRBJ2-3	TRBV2	CASSWTSKTDTQYF
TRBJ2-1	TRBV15	CATSRRTSNNEQFF
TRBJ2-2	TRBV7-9	CAIERQTTGELFF
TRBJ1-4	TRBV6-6	CASSTGTGGGNEKLFF
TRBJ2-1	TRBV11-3	CASSQQATSFHNEQFF
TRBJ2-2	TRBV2	CARGHRGDTGELFF
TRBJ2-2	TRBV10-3	CAIGQVTGELFF
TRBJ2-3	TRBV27	CASSLFPASRTDTQYF
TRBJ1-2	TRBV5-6	CASSLGGQGYGYTF
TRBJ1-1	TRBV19	CASSTRTGETEAFF
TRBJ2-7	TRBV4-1	CANTQGAGHEQYF
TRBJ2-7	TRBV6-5	CASSYLPGSYEQYF